This passage covers 16 T cell receptor beta chains from one sample sequenced in a study of spatial heterogeneity in lung cancer. Study-wide results and limits: Tumor mutation count correlated with how many alpha and beta TCRs expanded intratumorally.

Antigens of these TCRs are unknown. TCRdb recomputed calls from the 5' RACE reads with MiXCR, one row per CDR3 protein. The sample contains roughly 9,800 distinct CDR3 sequences, around 11% of which appear only once. Time point of the sample: sample taken at primary tumor resection. Sequenced material: lung tumor tissue, taken at surgery. The receptor set was obtained from a female donor with early-stage non-small cell lung cancer.

This clonotype was counted ten times or more. The chain employs TRBV20-1 and TRBJ2-7; perhaps D is TRBD1 or TRBD2 (7 bases each). Germline CDR1 and CDR2: DFQATT and SNEGSKA (reference sequence). This CDR3 has 15 amino acids. The ends were cut back, 0 bases at V and 4 bases at J, with 16 bases in the middle. The chain's CDR3 is CSARDPQGGPYEQYF. As DNA, the CDR3 is TGCAGTGCTAGAGATCCCCAGGGGGGGCCTTACGAGCAGTACTTC.

This clonotype was observed at least ten times. V gene TRBV5-8 combines with J gene TRBJ2-3, with 11 bases aligning to TRBD2. This CDR3 is 18 amino acids long. V lost 0 bases, J lost 0 bases, and 6 bases stayed unmatched. Germline CDR1 is SGHTS and CDR2 is YDEGEE. The CDR3 protein is CASSLGGTSGASTDTQYF. DNA of the CDR3: TGTGCCAGCAGCTTGGGCGGGACTAGCGGAGCTAGCACAGATACGCAGTATTTT.

The rearrangement links TRBV20-1 to TRBJ2-2; no definite D call. The CDR3 has 17 residues. Germline CDR1 and CDR2: DFQATT and SNEGSKA (reference sequence). Trimming took off 2 bases at V and 0 bases at J, with 16 bases between the two ends. This chain's CDR3 is CSARRSRNRANTGELFF. CDR3 nucleotide sequence: TGCAGTGCTAGACGTTCACGGAACCGCGCGAACACCGGGGAGCTGTTTTTT.

This clonotype is termed medium-sized. CDR3 residues: CASSFGRANEAFF. In nucleotides, the CDR3 is TGCGCCAGCAGCTTTGGGAGGGCTAATGAAGCTTTCTTT. The V gene is TRBV5-1, the J gene TRBJ1-1; the D is unclear. The V gene's germline CDR1 is SGHRS and CDR2 YFSETQ. V was pared by 2 bases and J by 7 bases, with 12 bases between. This CDR3 comprises 13 residues.

This clonotype occurred many times. V usage is TRBV3-1 and J usage is TRBJ1-1; perhaps TRBD1 as D (5 bases). CDR1 LGHDT and CDR2 YNNKEL come from the germline V gene (reference sequence). The V gene lost 3 bases and the J gene lost 0 bases, with 11 bases spanning the gap. The CDR3 length is 15 residues. This chain's CDR3 is CASSQQGQVNTEAFF. The CDR3 DNA follows: TGTGCCAGCAGCCAGCAAGGACAAGTGAACACTGAAGCTTTCTTT.

V and J are TRBV27 and TRBJ2-7; D is undetermined. CDR1 is MNHEY, CDR2 SMNVEV, per germline (reference sequence). V dropped 0 bases and J dropped 5 bases, with 11 bases sitting between them. This CDR3 region has 14 residues. The CDR3 DNA reads as TGTGCCAGCAGTTTATCGCGGCTGGGTAACGAGCAGTACTTC. It translates to CASSLSRLGNEQYF.

This clonotype was recorded at least ten times. The chain couples TRBV7-2 to TRBJ1-1, with 10 nucleotides matching TRBD1. The CDR3 totals 17 residues. Germline V gives CDR1 SGHTA, CDR2 FQGNSA. V shed 6 bases, J shed 4 bases, and the junction held 14 bases outside the gene matches. The CDR3 nucleotides are TGTGCCAGCAGTCCGAGACAGGGGGCGAGAGGGGCCACTGAAGCTTTCTTT. It yields the protein CASSPRQGARGATEAFF.

The genes are TRBV7-2 and TRBJ2-2; possible D gene TRBD1, 5 bases. This CDR3 has 16 amino acids. The germline V gene encodes CDR1 SGHTA and CDR2 FQGNSA. Trimming removed 5 bases at V and 0 bases at J, with 13 bases between. DNA for the CDR3: TGTGCCAGCAGCAGTCAGGGATCTTCGAACACCGGGGAGCTGTTTTTT. This gives the protein CASSSQGSSNTGELFF.

There are many counts of this clonotype. The chain has TRBV6-2 or TRBV6-3 and TRBJ1-1, with D unclear. The V end lost 2 bases, the J end lost 3 bases, and 7 bases lay between the germline ends. This CDR3 has 13 amino acids. Germline V gene sequence: CDR1 MNHEY, CDR2 SVGEGT. The CDR3, as DNA: TGTGCCAGCAGTTACAACCGGTACACTGAAGCTTTCTTT. This codes for CASSYNRYTEAFF.

This clonotype was observed many times. The chain recombines TRBV6-5 with TRBJ1-4, with D perhaps TRBD1 (6 bases). The germline gives CDR1 MNHEY, CDR2 SVGAGI. This CDR3 is built from 15 residues. The V gene lost 0 bases and the J gene lost 5 bases, with 10 bases spanning the gap. The CDR3 DNA reads TGTGCCAGCAGTTACTCGCCAGGGGCGAATGAAAAACTGTTTTTT. It encodes CASSYSPGANEKLFF.

The table lists this clonotype with a few counts. This sequence joins TRBV7-6 and TRBJ2-3, with 11 nucleotides matching TRBD2. The CDR3 extends over 16 amino acids. The V segment lost 5 bases and the J segment 2 bases; nucleotides outside the gene matches: 6. Germline-derived CDR1 and CDR2 are SGHVS and FNYEAQ. CDR3 region: CASSGLAGGFTDTQYF. CDR3 coding DNA: TGTGCCAGCAGCGGATTAGCGGGGGGGTTCACAGATACGCAGTATTTT.

This clonotype was observed at least ten times. The V and J genes are TRBV28 and TRBJ1-3; D not resolved. The V gene lost 5 bases and the J gene lost 0 bases, with 8 bases spanning the gap. The germline CDR1 and CDR2 sequences are MDHEN and SYDVKM. The length of the CDR3 is 14 residues. The CDR3 loop reads CASSLPGSGNTIYF. CDR3 in DNA: TGTGCCAGCAGTCTGCCGGGCTCTGGAAACACCATATATTTT.

The chain recombines TRBV6-1 with TRBJ2-5, with a tentative D call TRBD2 (5 bases). CDR3 size: 13 residues. Germline V gene sequence: CDR1 MNHNS, CDR2 SASEGT. Trimming removed 5 bases from V and 5 bases from J, with 12 bases in between. CDR3 bases: TGTGCCAGCAGTCGATTGGGAGCGGAGACCCAGTACTTC. This codes for CASSRLGAETQYF.

This clonotype showed up many times. This chain's CDR3 is CASRGGWGNQPQHF. The DNA for the CDR3 is TGTGCCAGCCGGGGTGGATGGGGCAATCAGCCCCAGCATTTT. The chain recombines TRBV19 with TRBJ1-5, with D uncertain. In germline, CDR1 is LNHDA, CDR2 SQIVND (reference sequence). The CDR3 length is 14 residues. V lost 9 bases and J lost 2, with 14 bases in between.

This clonotype was seen repeatedly, ten times or more. CDR3 loop: CASSLQAYNSPLHF. Written as DNA, the CDR3 is TGCGCCAGCAGCCTACAGGCCTATAATTCACCCCTCCACTTT. This sequence joins TRBV5-1 and TRBJ1-6, with TRBD1 as a possible D gene (5 bases). The CDR3 runs to 14 residues. Trimming shortened V by 4 bases and J by 2 bases, and 7 bases separated the two germline ends. Germline-derived CDR1 and CDR2 are SGHRS and YFSETQ.

This clonotype was detected only a few times. The rearrangement joins TRBV6-2 or TRBV6-3 to TRBJ1-2; 7 bases fit TRBD1. V was clipped by 8 bases and J by 3 bases; unmatched bases: 6. The CDR3 is made up of 13 amino acids. Germline lookup yields CDR1 MNHEY and CDR2 SVGEGT. The chain's CDR3 is CASARDSYYGYTF. In DNA, the CDR3 is TGTGCCAGCGCACGGGACAGTTACTATGGCTACACCTTC.